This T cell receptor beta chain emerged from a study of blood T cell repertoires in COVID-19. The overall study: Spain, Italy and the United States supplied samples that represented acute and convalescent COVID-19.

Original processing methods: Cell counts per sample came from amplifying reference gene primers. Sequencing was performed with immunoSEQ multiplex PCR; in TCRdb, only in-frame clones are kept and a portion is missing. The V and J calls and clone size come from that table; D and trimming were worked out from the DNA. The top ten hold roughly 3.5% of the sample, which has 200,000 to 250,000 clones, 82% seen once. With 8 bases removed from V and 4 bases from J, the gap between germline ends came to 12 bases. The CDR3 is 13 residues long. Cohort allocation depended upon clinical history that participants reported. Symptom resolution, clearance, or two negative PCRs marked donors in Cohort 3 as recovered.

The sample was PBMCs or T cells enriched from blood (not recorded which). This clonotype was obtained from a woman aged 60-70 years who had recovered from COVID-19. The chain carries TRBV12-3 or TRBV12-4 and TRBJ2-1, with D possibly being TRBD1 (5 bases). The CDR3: CASGQGRYNEQFF. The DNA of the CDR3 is TGTGCCAGCGGTCAGGGCCGTTACAATGAGCAGTTCTTC.